This T cell receptor (beta chain) was sequenced for a study of blood T cells in healthy people across ages. Broader study findings: Diversity was higher, and naive CD4+ cells more numerous, in long-lived donors than in aged donors. PBMCs went unsorted, and a conclusive naive versus antigen-experienced comparison was therefore prevented.

Using a J-beta primer mix together with a sample-barcoded 5' primer, a second PCR was run for about 6 to 12 cycles. A tag from a template-switch adaptor with 12 random nucleotides marked each cDNA molecule. TCRdb re-called the 5' RACE reads through MiXCR, storing one row per CDR3 protein. The sample has 850,000 to 1,300,000 distinct CDR3 sequences; 35% to 55% are singletons. This clonotype has only a few counts. Its specificity is unknown. This CDR3 spans 16 amino acids. The ends lost 8 bases at V and 6 bases at J; junction bases unmatched: 13. The sequenced sample was blood. The V gene is TRBV12-3 or TRBV12-4, the J gene TRBJ2-1; 10 positions agree with TRBD2. This TCR was recovered from a woman aged 55-70 years in good health. CDR3 protein: CASGPSLAGEINEQFF. CDR3 DNA: TGTGCCAGCGGACCATCCCTAGCGGGAGAAATCAATGAGCAGTTCTTC.